This TCR beta chain emerged from a study of neurological immune-mediated disorders. The cDNA was generated through 5'RACE incorporating 10-nucleotide random UMIs. Over 180 million TCR-beta sequences (from 15-18 subjects) were yielded by each sequencing run. A single record per CDR3 protein comes from TCRdb applying MiXCR to the 5' RACE reads. The sample lists 14,000 or so distinct CDR3 sequences, about 13% seen once, with roughly two fifths in the top ten. This clonotype was counted many times. The sorted libraries were prepared using approximately 970,000 CD4+ or CD8+ T cells that had themselves been sorted. This CDR3 region has 13 residues. Trimming removed 3 bases from V and 0 bases from J, with 7 bases in between. Germline V gene data show CDR1 as SGHRS and CDR2 as YFSETQ.

The V and J genes are TRBV5-1 and TRBJ2-7; TRBD1 is a possible D gene (6 bases). Specimen: CD8+ T cells from blood. This receptor was obtained from a female donor with HTLV-1-associated myelopathy (HAM/TSP). The chain's CDR3 is CASSWDISYEQYF. The CDR3 nucleotides read TGCGCCAGCAGCTGGGACATCTCCTACGAGCAGTACTTC.